This TCR beta chain derives from a study of T cell responses to AZD1222 COVID-19 vaccine. Study-wide results and limits: It should be noted that donors were predominantly white British and more often female, and clonal diversity was possibly underestimated.

With respect to this clone: Its antigen remains unknown.

CDR1 is ENHRY and CDR2 is SYGVKD in the germline V gene. This CDR3 is built from 15 residues. Trimming stripped 3 bases from V and 8 bases from J, with 18 bases between. Sequencing used immunoSEQ multiplex PCR; TCRdb keeps in-frame clones, though not all of them. In the table there are tens of thousands of clones, 90% of which are singletons. This chain connects TRBV10-3 to TRBJ2-3, with a tentative D call TRBD1 (5 bases). The clonotype comes from an adult who received the AZD1222 COVID-19 vaccine. This sample comprised peripheral blood, obtained 28 days after the second AZD1222 dose. The DNA for the CDR3 is TGTGCCATCAGTGATAAGGGGCAGAGGCATGTTACGCAGTATTTT. This encodes CAISDKGQRHVTQYF.